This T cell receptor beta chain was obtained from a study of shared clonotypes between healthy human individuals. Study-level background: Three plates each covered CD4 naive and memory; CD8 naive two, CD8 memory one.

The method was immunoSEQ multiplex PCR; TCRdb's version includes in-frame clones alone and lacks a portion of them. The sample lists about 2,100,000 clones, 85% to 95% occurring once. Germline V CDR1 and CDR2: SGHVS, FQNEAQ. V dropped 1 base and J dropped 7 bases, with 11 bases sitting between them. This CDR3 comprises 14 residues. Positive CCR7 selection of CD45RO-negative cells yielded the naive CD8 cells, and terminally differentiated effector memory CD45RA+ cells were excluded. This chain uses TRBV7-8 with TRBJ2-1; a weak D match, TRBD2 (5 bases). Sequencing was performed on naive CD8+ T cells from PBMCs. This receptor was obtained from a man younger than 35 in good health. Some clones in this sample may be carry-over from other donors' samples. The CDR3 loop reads CASSLGPTGNEQFF. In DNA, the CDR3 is TGTGCCAGCAGCTTAGGACCCACGGGGAATGAGCAGTTCTTC.